The 24 T cell receptor beta chains below come from one sample, sequenced in a study of blood T cell repertoires in COVID-19. Libraries were prepared by immunoSEQ multiplex PCR; TCRdb keeps only in-frame clonotypes and omits some of them. The sample shows 200,000 to 250,000 clones, 81% of them seen only once. Sequencing was performed on PBMCs or T cells enriched from blood (not recorded which). The source of these receptors is a man aged 40-55 years who had recovered from COVID-19.

The chain uses TRBV27 and TRBJ2-1; D is possibly TRBD2 (6 bases). V lost 5 bases to trimming and J lost 2 bases, with 16 bases between them. Germline V CDR1 and CDR2: MNHEY, SMNVEV (reference sequence). The CDR3 length is 16 residues. In DNA form, the CDR3 reads TGTGCCAGCAGTCGGAGGGAGCGGTTGACCTACAATGAGCAGTTCTTC. Translating gives CASSRRERLTYNEQFF.

A word on this clone: Other DNA sequences in this specimen translate into the identical CDR3. This chain connects TRBV7-6 to TRBJ1-1; D unclear. The CDR3 covers 13 residues. Trimming removed 1 base at V and 2 bases at J, with 5 bases between. Per the germline V gene, CDR1 is SGHVS and CDR2 is FNYEAQ. The CDR3 protein is CASSLDSNTEAFF. The CDR3 coding sequence is TGTGCCAGCAGCTTAGACAGCAACACTGAAGCTTTCTTT.

Only one count was recorded for this clone. V usage is TRBV24-1 and J usage is TRBJ2-1; 14 nucleotides line up with TRBD2. Germline lookup yields CDR1 KGHDR and CDR2 SFDVKD. The CDR3 is 15 amino acids. Trimming removed 5 bases from V and 8 bases from J; junction bases left unmatched: 4. The CDR3 is CATSVQGLAGDEQFF. CDR3 coding DNA: TGTGCCACCAGTGTACAGGGACTAGCGGGAGATGAGCAGTTCTTC.

The CDR3: CASSLGGNTEAFF. CDR3 coding DNA: TGTGCCAGCAGCCTGGGAGGGAACACTGAAGCTTTCTTT. The V call is TRBV5-6, the J call TRBJ1-1; D is unresolved. V was pared by 4 bases and J by 1 base, with 8 bases between. This CDR3 has 13 residues. Germline CDR1 is SGHDT and CDR2 is YYEEEE. Together with reference TRBV5-6 and TRBJ1-1, the CDR3 gives the full variable domain: DAGVTQSPTHLIKTRGQQVTLRCSPKSGHDTVSWYQQALGQGPQFIFQYYEEEERQRGNFPDRFSGHQFPNYSSELNVNALLLGDSALYLCASSLGGNTEAFFGQGTRLTVV.

This chain joins TRBV27 and TRBJ1-4; 7 bases agree with TRBD1. Germline lookup yields CDR1 MNHEY and CDR2 SMNVEV (reference sequence). The CDR3 extends over 16 amino acids. Unmatched junction bases numbered 12, after V lost 6 bases and J lost 5 bases. The CDR3 loop reads CASRTLSTGRNEKLFF. The CDR3, as DNA: TGTGCCAGCAGAACATTATCGACAGGGAGGAATGAAAAACTGTTTTTT.

The CDR3 bases are TGTGCCAGCAGCTCTGCAGGGGTTCAGCCCCAGCATTTT. Its translation: CASSSAGVQPQHF. The genes are TRBV7-2 and TRBJ1-5, with D perhaps TRBD1 (6 bases). V was shortened by 4 bases and J by 6 bases, with 10 bases between the two germline ends. The germline V gene has CDR1 SGHTA and CDR2 FQGNSA. The CDR3 loop spans 13 amino acids.

This chain uses TRBV12-3 or TRBV12-4 with TRBJ1-2, with no clear D. CDR3 length: 13 amino acids. V was clipped by 6 bases and J by 8 bases, with 16 bases between them. The CDR3 DNA sequence: TGTGCCAGCAGGTCACAAGGGAGATGGGGCTACACCTTC. Its protein is CASRSQGRWGYTF.

The chain recombines TRBV7-6 with TRBJ2-7; 9 bases match TRBD2. This CDR3 has 15 residues. CDR1 is SGHVS and CDR2 is FNYEAQ in the germline V gene. V dropped 5 bases and J dropped 3; count of bases not matched to a gene: 8. The chain's CDR3 is CASSVSGSNFYEQYF. The CDR3 bases are TGTGCCAGCAGCGTTAGCGGGAGTAATTTCTACGAGCAGTACTTC.

The rearrangement links TRBV5-1 to TRBJ2-1; 8 bases line up with TRBD2. Germline V gives CDR1 SGHRS, CDR2 YFSETQ. Trimming took 2 bases from V and 7 from J; bases not matched to a gene: 8. The CDR3 is 15 amino acids. The CDR3 loop reads CASSFSGGSSNEQFF. The CDR3 region has the DNA TGCGCCAGCAGCTTTTCGGGAGGGTCCTCGAATGAGCAGTTCTTC.

The V and J genes are TRBV20-1 and TRBJ1-1; D is uncertain. V was clipped by 3 bases and J by 7 bases, with 9 bases between them. CDR1 is DFQATT, CDR2 SNEGSKA, per germline (reference sequence). There are 11 residues in the CDR3. Written as DNA, the CDR3 is TGCAGTGCTAGGAGGAACGTTGAAGCTTTCTTT. This translates into CSARRNVEAFF.

The chain joins TRBV18 to TRBJ2-5; maybe TRBD1 (6 bases). Germline V gene lookup returns CDR1 KGHSH and CDR2 LQKENI. The CDR3 totals 13 residues. V was cut by 6 bases and J by 4 bases, with 12 bases left in between. Here the CDR3 DNA reads TGTGCCAGCTCCCCCAGGGGCGGAGAGACCCAGTACTTC. It codes for CASSPRGGETQYF.

The chain carries TRBV5-1 and TRBJ1-5; D is ambiguous. Trimming left V 1 base short and J 1 base short, with 6 bases between. Germline CDR1 and CDR2: SGHRS and YFSETQ. The CDR3 is made up of 14 amino acids. CDR3 sequence: CASSLSPSNQPQHF. The CDR3 DNA sequence: TGCGCCAGCAGCTTGTCCCCAAGCAATCAGCCCCAGCATTTT.

J is TRBJ2-5 and V is TRBV5-1; possibly TRBD2 for D (7 bases). The V end lost 6 bases, the J end lost 2 bases, and 20 bases lay between the germline ends. CDR3 length: 16 residues. Germline loops: CDR1 SGHRS, CDR2 YFSETQ. CDR3 sequence (DNA): TGCGCCAGCAATGGGGGGCGGGGGCTCTTACAAGAGACCCAGTACTTC. This sequence encodes CASNGGRGLLQETQYF.

This chain connects TRBV19 to TRBJ1-5, with D perhaps matching TRBD1 (5 bases). Germline V gene sequence: CDR1 LNHDA, CDR2 SQIVND (reference sequence). This CDR3 spans 15 amino acids. V was pared by 3 bases and J by 7 bases, with 16 bases between. The CDR3 DNA is TGTGCCAGTAGTATTATGCAGGGCGGTCGACAGCCCCAGCATTTT. Its translation is CASSIMQGGRQPQHF.

The chain couples TRBV19 to TRBJ1-3; D gene ambiguous. From germline, CDR1 is LNHDA and CDR2 SQIVND (reference sequence). The CDR3 contains 15 residues. V gave up 3 bases and J gave up 1 base, with 10 bases separating them. The CDR3 region is CASSIRPGSGNTIYF. The DNA of the CDR3 is TGTGCCAGTAGTATCAGGCCCGGTTCTGGAAACACCATATATTTT. The variable domain in full, with the rest retrieved from reference TRBV19 and TRBJ1-3, is DGGITQSPKYLFRKEGQNVTLSCEQNLNHDAMYWYRQDPGQGLRLIYYSQIVNDFQKGDIAEGYSVSREKKESFPLTVTSAQKNPTAFYLCASSIRPGSGNTIYFGEGSWLTVV.

The CDR3 region is CASTPDRNSPLHF. The CDR3 DNA follows: TGTGCCAGCACCCCGGACAGGAATTCACCCCTCCACTTT. The rearrangement links TRBV12-3 or TRBV12-4 to TRBJ1-6; TRBD1 matches at 7 bases. This CDR3 comprises 13 residues. V dropped 7 bases and J dropped 7; count of bases not matched to a gene: 4.

The gene calls are TRBV5-4 and TRBJ2-5, with D uncertain. CDR3 length: 16 residues. Trimming shortened V by 4 bases and J by 2 bases, and 18 bases separated the two germline ends. CDR1 and CDR2 (germline): SGHNT, YYREEE (reference sequence). CDR3 bases: TGTGCCAGCAGCCCTCCGGGTGCAAAAAATCAAGAGACCCAGTACTTC. This translates into CASSPPGAKNQETQYF. The whole variable domain, remainder taken from reference TRBV5-4 and TRBJ2-5, is ETGVTQSPTHLIKTRGQQVTLRCSSQSGHNTVSWYQQALGQGPQFIFQYYREEENGRGNFPPRFSGLQFPNYSSELNVNALELDDSALYLCASSPPGAKNQETQYFGPGTRLLVL.

The CDR3 region has the DNA TGTGCCAGCAGCCTCGGGACTGGACAAAGCAATCAGCCCCAGCATTTT. This translates into CASSLGTGQSNQPQHF. V and J are TRBV7-2 and TRBJ1-5; TRBD1 might be the D (5 bases). CDR3 size: 16 residues. Germline CDR1 SGHTA, CDR2 FQGNSA. Trimming removed 5 bases from V and 1 base from J, with 15 bases in between.

The chain is built from TRBV2 and TRBJ1-2; D is possibly TRBD1 (6 bases). The germline V gene encodes CDR1 SNHLY and CDR2 FYNNEI. This CDR3 is built from 16 residues. V lost 4 bases and J 7 bases, leaving 22 bases between the germline ends. CDR3 loop: CASSAPRLQGPSGYTF. The CDR3 coding sequence is TGTGCCAGCAGTGCCCCACGATTACAGGGCCCGTCTGGCTACACCTTC.

V usage is TRBV5-1 and J usage is TRBJ2-3, with D uncertain. CDR1 SGHRS and CDR2 YFSETQ come from the germline V gene. V shed 0 bases and J shed 0 bases, with 8 bases lying between them. This CDR3 spans 15 amino acids. CDR3 sequence: CASSLDGYSTDTQYF. CDR3 bases: TGCGCCAGCAGCTTGGACGGGTATAGCACAGATACGCAGTATTTT.

The V and J genes are TRBV5-1 and TRBJ2-1, with 7 bases that match TRBD1. The V gene's germline CDR1 is SGHRS and CDR2 YFSETQ. The CDR3 runs 16 residues. V gave up 5 bases and J gave up 6 bases; unmatched junction bases: 14. CDR3 in amino acids: CASRVLPGQPGNEQFF. CDR3 sequence (DNA): TGCGCCAGCAGGGTACTACCGGGACAGCCGGGCAATGAGCAGTTCTTC.

The chain joins TRBV19 to TRBJ2-7, with 7 nucleotides matching TRBD1. The germline V gene encodes CDR1 LNHDA and CDR2 SQIVND (reference sequence). V shed 6 bases and J 2 bases; nucleotides not matched to a gene: 4. This CDR3 comprises 13 residues. In DNA form, the CDR3 reads TGTGCCAGTAGGCCGACAGGGCCCTACGAGCAGTACTTC. Translation: CASRPTGPYEQYF.

The chain combines TRBV2 with TRBJ1-1, with 7 bases matching TRBD1. Germline-derived CDR1 and CDR2 are SNHLY and FYNNEI. The CDR3 spans 15 residues. V shed 8 bases and J 7 bases; nucleotides not matched to a gene: 16. CDR3 sequence: CASRSQGGTLGEAFF. CDR3 nucleotides: TGTGCCAGCCGCTCGCAGGGGGGAACTTTGGGTGAAGCTTTCTTT.

The rearrangement joins TRBV5-4 to TRBJ2-1; 10 bases match TRBD2. The CDR3 has 15 residues. V lost 1 base, J lost 5 bases, and 3 bases stayed unmatched. Germline V gene lookup returns CDR1 SGHNT and CDR2 YYREEE (reference sequence). The CDR3 loop is CASSLNGLADNEQFF. The CDR3 DNA sequence: TGTGCCAGCAGCTTGAATGGACTAGCGGACAATGAGCAGTTCTTC.